This TCR beta chain stems from a study of cytomegalovirus exposure and HLA in healthy donors. Study context: From approximately 170 million T cells, an earlier analysis saw some 120 million unique TCR beta sequences.

This clone was counted a single time. What it binds is not known. Overall study findings and caveats: Apart from CMV serostatus, no immune exposure information was available. It was shown in a later analysis that HLA-associated TCR beta chains were more clonally expanded than other, equally common chains.

Use of 60 Vbeta and 13 Jbeta primers characterized the PCR. Sequencing used immunoSEQ multiplex PCR; TCRdb keeps in-frame clones, though not all of them. The sample shows under 80,000 clones, approximately 67% of them seen only once. The material sequenced was PBMCs. The origin of this receptor is a woman younger than 45 in good health and CMV-seronegative.

The CDR3 sequence is CASRPSAGARVTQYF. DNA of the CDR3: TGTGCCAGCAGACCATCCGCGGGGGCGCGAGTGACCCAGTACTTC. The V call is TRBV2, the J call TRBJ2-5; TRBD2 might be the D (7 bases). The CDR3 contains 15 residues. Trimming pared 6 bases from V and 7 bases from J, leaving 21 bases between. CDR1 is SNHLY and CDR2 is FYNNEI in the germline V gene.